The following is a T cell receptor (beta chain) sequence with its context. Its specificity is unknown. This CDR3 comprises 15 residues. Losses at the gene ends were 1 base for V and 3 bases for J; bases not matched to a gene: 1. Germline-derived CDR1 and CDR2 are SGHAT and FQNNGV. The sample belongs to a study of T cell responses to AZD1222 COVID-19 vaccine. Overall study results and limits: Vaccine-associated CD4 TCRs spanned spike, dominant at 160-218 and 743-854.

TCRdb's table, derived via immunoSEQ multiplex PCR, lists solely in-frame clones and lacks some. The sample lists about 130,000 clones, 80% to 90% occurring once. This receptor was taken from an adult in good health. J is TRBJ2-1 and V is TRBV11-2; 9 bases are shared with TRBD2. The sample in question was peripheral blood, obtained on day 0 of AZD1222 vaccination. Here the CDR3 reads CASSLGAGGYNEQFF. DNA of the CDR3: TGTGCCAGCAGCTTAGGAGCGGGGGGCTACAATGAGCAGTTCTTC.